This T cell receptor (beta chain) was sequenced during a study of shared clonotypes between healthy human individuals. Study context: Every donor yielded three CD4 naive, three CD4 memory, two CD8 naive and one CD8 memory plate.

General study results and limits: Clonotype sharing among donors was thought likely to change with sequencing depth.

Original analysis: Filtering differed because ImmunoSEQ produced junction-only sequences that carried no quality scores. TCRdb's table, derived via immunoSEQ multiplex PCR, lists solely in-frame clones and lacks some. V, J and clone size were drawn from that table, and D and trimming were deduced from the DNA. The data hold roughly 810,000 clones, with about 96% observed a single time. Worth noting for this clone: Its antigen is not known.

CDR1 SGHNT and CDR2 YYREEE come from the germline V gene (reference sequence). The CDR3 has 15 amino acids. Trimming cost V 0 bases and J 2 bases, with 12 bases left between them. CD45RO-negative, CCR7-selected cells formed the naive CD8 fraction, which excluded terminally differentiated effector memory CD45RA+ cells. The rearrangement links TRBV5-4 to TRBJ2-7; D is unclear. This receptor was identified in a man aged 30 to 39 in good health. Sequences were obtained from naive CD8+ T cells sorted from blood. In nucleotides, the CDR3 is TGTGCCAGCAGCTTGGAGCCAGGTGGACCCTACGAGCAGTACTTC. Encoded protein: CASSLEPGGPYEQYF.